A single sample gave rise to the 10 T cell receptor beta chains below, sequenced in a study of shared clonotypes between healthy human individuals. This table comes from immunoSEQ multiplex PCR, and its TCRdb copy is limited to in-frame clones, with some not included. The sample consists of a few million clones, over 90% of them appearing once. The sample taken for sequencing was naive CD4+ T cells from PBMCs. The subset here: CD45RA+ positively selected. The receptors here all came from a young man in good health. Some clones in this sample may be carry-over from other donors' samples.

The rearrangement joins TRBV29-1 to TRBJ2-1; D tentatively fits TRBD1 or TRBD2 (5 bases each). CDR3 size: 13 residues. V lost 7 bases and J lost 9, with 19 bases in between. Germline CDR1 reads SQVTM; CDR2 reads ANQGSEA. CDR3 amino acids: CSAGDLDPSEQFF. The CDR3 nucleotides are TGCAGCGCTGGGGACCTGGACCCCAGTGAGCAGTTCTTC.

This rearrangement joins TRBV7-9 to TRBJ2-5; 11 bases are a match to TRBD2. CDR1 SEHNR and CDR2 FQNEAQ come from the germline V gene (reference sequence). The trim removed 4 bases at V and 2 bases at J, leaving 6 bases unmatched. This CDR3 comprises 16 residues. The CDR3 reads CASSSTWTSGQETQYF. The CDR3 coding sequence is TGTGCCAGCAGCTCGACCTGGACTAGCGGGCAAGAGACCCAGTACTTC.

The J gene is TRBJ2-7, the V gene TRBV28; TRBD2 matches at 7 bases. Germline CDR1 reads MDHEN; CDR2 reads SYDVKM. Trimming cost V 6 bases and J 2 bases; bases outside gene matches: 10. This CDR3 has 15 residues. For the CDR3, the DNA is TGTGCCAGCAGCCCTACGCGGGGGTACCCCTACGAGCAGTACTTC. Its protein product is CASSPTRGYPYEQYF.

The V gene is TRBV7-3, the J gene TRBJ2-5; 12 bases are a match to TRBD1. The ends lost 0 bases at V and 5 bases at J; junction bases unmatched: 13. Germline CDR1 and CDR2: SGHTA and FQGTGA. This CDR3 contains 19 residues. For the CDR3, the DNA is TGTGCCAGCAGCTTAACGCGAGGCACCGGGACAGGGGGCTTTGAGACCCAGTACTTC. Translated: CASSLTRGTGTGGFETQYF.

The chain carries TRBV7-9 and TRBJ1-2; possibly TRBD1 for D (5 bases). The germline gives CDR1 SEHNR, CDR2 FQNEAQ (reference sequence). CDR3 size: 15 residues. V dropped 5 bases and J dropped 4 bases, with 17 bases sitting between them. The CDR3 protein is CASSKTGLGSYGYTF. The CDR3 nucleotides read TGTGCCAGCAGCAAAACAGGACTCGGCTCCTATGGCTACACCTTC. Full variable domain (outside the CDR3, taken from reference TRBV7-9 and TRBJ1-2): DTGVSQNPRHKITKRGQNVTFRCDPISEHNRLYWYRQTLGQGPEFLTYFQNEAQLEKSRLLSDRFSAERPKGSFSTLEIQRTEQGDSAMYLCASSKTGLGSYGYTFGSGTRLTVV.

J is TRBJ1-2 and V is TRBV7-2, with 8 bases that match TRBD1. The V gene's germline CDR1 is SGHTA and CDR2 FQGNSA. The V gene end was trimmed by 4 bases and the J gene end by 5 bases; junction bases not matched to a gene: 9. The CDR3 extends over 15 amino acids. The CDR3 spells CASSSQPRTGYGYTF. CDR3 sequence (DNA): TGTGCCAGCAGCTCGCAACCAAGGACAGGGTATGGCTACACCTTC.

V is TRBV2 and J is TRBJ2-1; 7 bases agree with TRBD1. This CDR3 has 17 residues. V lost 0 bases to trimming and J lost 7 bases; unmatched junction nucleotides: 12. Germline V gives CDR1 SNHLY, CDR2 FYNNEI. The CDR3 nucleotides read TGTGCCAGCAGTGAAGCGCGATTGGGACAGACAAAGAATGAGCAGTTCTTC. It encodes CASSEARLGQTKNEQFF.

With regard to this clone: The same CDR3 also results from other DNA sequences found in this sample. The chain carries TRBV6-5 and TRBJ2-2; unclear D gene. With 4 bases removed from V and 4 bases from J, the gap between germline ends came to 7 bases. CDR1 is MNHEY, CDR2 SVGAGI, per germline. This CDR3 comprises 13 residues. The DNA for the CDR3 is TGTGCCAGCAGTTTTCGGACCACCGGGGAGCTGTTTTTT. It translates to CASSFRTTGELFF.

This chain links TRBV27 with TRBJ1-1, with D uncertain. Germline values: CDR1 MNHEY, CDR2 SMNVEV (reference sequence). CDR3 length: 13 amino acids. The V end lost 5 bases, the J end lost 5 bases, and 12 bases lay between the germline ends. Here the CDR3 reads CASSRILGTEAFF. The CDR3 DNA follows: TGTGCCAGCAGTAGGATTCTAGGGACTGAAGCTTTCTTT.

The gene calls are TRBV5-1 and TRBJ2-7; 12 bases are a match to TRBD2. The CDR3 runs 15 residues. With 3 bases clipped from V and 4 bases from J, the junction kept 5 bases outside the gene matches. CDR1 and CDR2 from the germline V gene are SGHRS and YFSETQ. In DNA form, the CDR3 reads TGCGCCAGCAGCTCACTAGCGGGAGGAGGGTACGAGCAGTACTTC. Amino acids: CASSSLAGGGYEQYF.